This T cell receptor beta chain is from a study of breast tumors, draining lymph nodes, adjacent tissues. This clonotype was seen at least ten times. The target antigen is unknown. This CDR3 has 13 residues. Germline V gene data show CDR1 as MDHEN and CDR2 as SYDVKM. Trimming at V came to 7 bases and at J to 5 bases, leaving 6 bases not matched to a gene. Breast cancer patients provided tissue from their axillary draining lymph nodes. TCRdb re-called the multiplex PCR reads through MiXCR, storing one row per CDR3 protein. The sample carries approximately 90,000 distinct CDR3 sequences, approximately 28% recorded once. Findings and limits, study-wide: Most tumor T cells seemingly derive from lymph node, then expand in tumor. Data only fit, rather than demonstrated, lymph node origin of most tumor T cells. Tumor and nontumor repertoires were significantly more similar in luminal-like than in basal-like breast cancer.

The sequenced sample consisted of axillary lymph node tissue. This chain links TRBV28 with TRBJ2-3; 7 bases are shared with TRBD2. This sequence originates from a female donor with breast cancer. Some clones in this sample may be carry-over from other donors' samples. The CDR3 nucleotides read TGTGCCAGCAACCCATGGGGGGGAGATACGCAGTATTTT. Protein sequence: CASNPWGGDTQYF. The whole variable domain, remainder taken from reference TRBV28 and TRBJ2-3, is DVKVTQSSRYLVKRTGEKVFLECVQDMDHENMFWYRQDPGLGLRLIYFSYDVKMKEKGDIPEGYSVSREKKERFSLILESASTNQTSMYLCASNPWGGDTQYFGPGTRLTVL.